Below, one T cell receptor beta chain is given with its context. These data are taken from a study of T cell changes during pregnancy in multiple sclerosis. This table comes from immunoSEQ multiplex PCR, and its TCRdb copy is limited to in-frame clones, with some not included. The data show around 72,000 clones, roughly 92% seen once. Germline lookup yields CDR1 KGHSH and CDR2 LQKENI. CDR3 length equals 15 residues. Trimming stripped 5 bases from V and 0 bases from J, with 11 bases between. The gene calls are TRBV18 and TRBJ1-3; possibly TRBD1 for D (6 bases). The starting material was peripheral blood, obtained in the second trimester of pregnancy. This TCR came from a female donor in good health, enrolled as a control in a pregnancy study. The CDR3 protein is CASSAGDNSGNTIYF. CDR3 DNA: TGTGCCAGCTCAGCCGGGGACAACTCTGGAAACACCATATATTTT. Full variable domain (outside the CDR3, taken from reference TRBV18 and TRBJ1-3): NAGVMQNPRHLVRRRGQEARLRCSPMKGHSHVYWYRQLPEEGLKFMVYLQKENIIDESGMPKERFSAEFPKEGPSILRIQQVVRGDSAAYFCASSAGDNSGNTIYFGEGSWLTVV.